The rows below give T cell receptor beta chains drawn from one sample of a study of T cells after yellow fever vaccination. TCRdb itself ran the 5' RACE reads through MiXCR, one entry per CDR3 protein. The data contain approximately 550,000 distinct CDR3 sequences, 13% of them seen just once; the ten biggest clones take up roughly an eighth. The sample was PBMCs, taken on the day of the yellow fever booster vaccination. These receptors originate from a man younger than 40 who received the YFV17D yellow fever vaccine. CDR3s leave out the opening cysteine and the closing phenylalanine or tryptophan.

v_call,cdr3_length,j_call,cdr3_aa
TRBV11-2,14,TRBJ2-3,ASSLEGDSGINTQY
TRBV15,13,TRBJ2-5,ATSRGQGDQETQY
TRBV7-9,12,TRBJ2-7,ASSSGPGFYEQY
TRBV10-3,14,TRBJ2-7,AISGPPGTPAYEQY
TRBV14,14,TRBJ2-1,ASSQATSGRGDEQF
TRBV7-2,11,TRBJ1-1,ASSLQGFAEAF
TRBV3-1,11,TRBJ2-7,ASSQEQSYEQY
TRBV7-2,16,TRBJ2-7,ASSLALRGVFQLYEQY
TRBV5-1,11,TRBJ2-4,ASSEGRQGIQY
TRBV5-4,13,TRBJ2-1,ASSSPLAVSNEQF
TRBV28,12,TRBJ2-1,ASLPARGGHEQF
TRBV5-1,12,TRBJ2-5,ASSREELQETQY
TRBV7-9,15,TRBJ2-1,ASSLGRPSGGYNEQF
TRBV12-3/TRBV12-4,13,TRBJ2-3,ASSPRTLVGDTQY
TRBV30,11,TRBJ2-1,AWSVLSGAEQF
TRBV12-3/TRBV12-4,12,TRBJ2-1,ASSLLGTYNEQF
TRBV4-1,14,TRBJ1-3,ASSPLGTGIGNTIY
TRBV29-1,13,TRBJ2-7,SVKGTSGRPYEQY
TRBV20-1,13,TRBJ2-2,SAGQARLNTGELF
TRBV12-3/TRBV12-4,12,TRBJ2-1,ASSLDPIYNEQF
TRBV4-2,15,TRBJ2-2,ASSQENSEENTGELF
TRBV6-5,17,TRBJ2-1,ASSYSRPSGGYSYNEQF
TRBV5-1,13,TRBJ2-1,ASALASSSYNEQF
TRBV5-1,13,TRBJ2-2,ASSSGHTNTGELF
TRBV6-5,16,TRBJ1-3,ASSYSPLTGGGSNTIY
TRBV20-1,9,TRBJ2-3,SALLPDTQY
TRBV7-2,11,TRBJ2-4,ASSIVAKNIQY
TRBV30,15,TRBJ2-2,AWSGRTSGYHTGELF
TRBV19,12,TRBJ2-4,ASWDSEAKNIQY
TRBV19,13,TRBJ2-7,ASSMGSLYSYEQY
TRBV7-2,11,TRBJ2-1,ASRPGGDNEQF
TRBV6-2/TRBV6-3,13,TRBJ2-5,ASSYSSDTKETQY